The 9 T cell receptor beta chains given below trace back to one sample, sequenced in a study of T cell clones after liver transplantation. TCRdb keeps only in-frame clones here, not all; method: immunoSEQ multiplex PCR. The sample consists of roughly 70,000 clones, about four fifths of them appearing once. The sequences come from CD4+ T cells from blood, collected before liver transplant. Source of these receptors: a human donor who received a liver transplant.

This clone was picked up a small number of times. The chain has TRBV2 and TRBJ2-3; D is unclear. The CDR3 sequence is 15 residues long. V was cut by 4 bases and J by 1 base, with 12 bases left in between. Per the germline V gene, CDR1 is SNHLY and CDR2 is FYNNEI. The CDR3 protein is CASSVRWARTDTQYF. The CDR3 nucleotides are TGTGCCAGCAGTGTAAGGTGGGCACGCACAGATACGCAGTATTTT.

This chain joins TRBV28 and TRBJ1-2; no definite D call. Germline V gives CDR1 MDHEN, CDR2 SYDVKM. The CDR3 runs to 13 residues. The V end lost 3 bases, the J end lost 4 bases, and 9 bases lay between the germline ends. The CDR3 loop reads CASSFVGVYGYTF. CDR3 DNA sequence: TGTGCCAGCAGTTTTGTCGGTGTCTATGGCTACACCTTC.

The chain combines TRBV7-9 with TRBJ2-5, with D maybe TRBD2 (6 bases). The V end was cut by 6 bases, the J end by 5 bases, with 13 bases between. Germline V lookup: CDR1 SEHNR, CDR2 FQNEAQ (reference sequence). The CDR3 consists of 13 residues. Here the CDR3 reads CASSSTSWETQYF. The CDR3, as DNA: TGTGCCAGCAGTTCTACTAGCTGGGAGACCCAGTACTTC.

The rearrangement joins TRBV6-1 to TRBJ2-5; D unresolved. Germline V gives CDR1 MNHNS, CDR2 SASEGT. This CDR3 contains 13 residues. V lost 6 bases and J lost 4, with 12 bases in between. CDR3 protein: CASRPEYRETQYF. The CDR3 region has the DNA TGTGCCAGCAGGCCCGAGTACAGAGAGACCCAGTACTTC.

This chain's CDR3 is CASSFDRATNEKLFF. The CDR3, as DNA: TGTGCCAGCAGCTTTGACAGAGCAACTAATGAAAAACTGTTTTTT. The chain carries TRBV7-2 and TRBJ1-4, with a tentative D call TRBD1 (5 bases). Germline V gene lookup returns CDR1 SGHTA and CDR2 FQGNSA. This CDR3 has 15 residues. Trimming shortened V by 3 bases and J by 0 bases, and 8 bases separated the two germline ends.

The chain employs TRBV18 and TRBJ2-3; TRBD2 aligns across 12 bases. With V trimmed by 1 base and J by 3 bases, 5 bases remained unmatched. The CDR3 runs to 17 residues. Germline assignment: CDR1 KGHSH and CDR2 LQKENI. DNA for the CDR3: TGTGCCAGCTCACCACAGGCTAGCGGGAGGGCAACAGATACGCAGTATTTT. Its protein product is CASSPQASGRATDTQYF.

This chain links TRBV10-3 with TRBJ1-2; weak D call: TRBD1 (5 bases). The ends were cut back, 6 bases at V and 7 bases at J, with 15 bases in the middle. This CDR3 is built from 13 residues. CDR1 and CDR2 from the germline V gene are ENHRY and SYGVKD. The CDR3 reads CAISDIGRGGYTF. CDR3 coding DNA: TGTGCCATCAGCGACATCGGAAGGGGTGGCTACACCTTC.

V gene TRBV10-3 combines with J gene TRBJ2-1; perhaps TRBD2 as D (6 bases). Germline lookup yields CDR1 ENHRY and CDR2 SYGVKD. V dropped 7 bases and J dropped 0 bases, with 10 bases sitting between them. CDR3 length: 14 residues. CDR3: CAIKTEGSYNEQFF. For the CDR3, the DNA is TGTGCCATCAAAACGGAGGGCTCCTACAATGAGCAGTTCTTC.

The rearrangement joins TRBV29-1 to TRBJ1-5, with D possibly being TRBD1 (5 bases). V lost 7 bases and J 0 bases, leaving 13 bases between the germline ends. The CDR3 extends over 14 amino acids. Germline V gives CDR1 SQVTM, CDR2 ANQGSEA. CDR3 in DNA: TGCAGCGCAAGAAAAGGGGATAGCAATCAGCCCCAGCATTTT. Its translation is CSARKGDSNQPQHF.